The rows below give T cell receptor beta chains drawn from one sample of a study of shared clonotypes between healthy human individuals. This table comes from immunoSEQ multiplex PCR, and its TCRdb copy is limited to in-frame clones, with some not included. The profile shows roughly 700,000 clones, under 80% of them singletons. Sequenced sample: memory CD4+ T cells sorted from blood. These receptors were collected from a woman in her twenties or thirties in good health. The CDR3 runs from the conserved cysteine through the conserved F or W. D genes are given only for firm matches. Clone size is shown for a subset of rows, as once, few, many or a class of expanded clone.

>many|TRBV7-7|-|TRBJ1-1
TGTGCCAGCACCCCATGGGAGGGCCCGAACACTGAAGCTTTCTTT
CASTPWEGPNTEAFF
>few|TRBV7-8|-|TRBJ1-5
TGTGCCAGCAGCTTGGGACTTCATAGCAATCAGCCCCAGCATTTT
CASSLGLHSNQPQHF
>-|TRBV25-1|-|TRBJ2-7
TGTGCCAGCAGTGAATATCCCAGGGCCGGGCAAAACGCCGAGCAGTACTTC
CASSEYPRAGQNAEQYF
>-|TRBV5-5|-|TRBJ2-7
TGTGCCAGCAGCAAAGAGGGGGAGCAGTACTTC
CASSKEGEQYF
>-|TRBV2|TRBD2|TRBJ2-1
TGTGCCAGCAGTGAGTGGGAGGGCTCCTACAATGAGCAGTTCTTC
CASSEWEGSYNEQFF
>-|TRBV15|TRBD1|TRBJ1-5
TGTGCCACCAGCAGATTAGGACAGGGCAGCCAGCCCCAGCATTTT
CATSRLGQGSQPQHF
>-|TRBV5-1|-|TRBJ2-1
TGCGCCAGCAGCTTATTCGGAACCTCCTACAATGAGCAGTTCTTC
CASSLFGTSYNEQFF
>-|TRBV5-1|-|TRBJ2-2
TGCGCCAGCAGCTTGGATTCGGGTTCGGTTAGCGGGAACACCGGGGAGCTGTTTTTT
CASSLDSGSVSGNTGELFF
>-|TRBV28|-|TRBJ1-1
TGTGCCAGCACCCCAGGTGGCGGGGCTTTGAACACTGAAGCTTTCTTT
CASTPGGGALNTEAFF
>-|TRBV28|-|TRBJ1-5
TGTGCCAGCAGTCCAAATTATAGCAATCAGCCCCAGCATTTT
CASSPNYSNQPQHF
>-|TRBV7-9|TRBD2|TRBJ2-1
TGTGCCAGCAGCTTAGAGGGCGGGGGATACAATGAGCAGTTCTTC
CASSLEGGGYNEQFF
>-|TRBV13|-|TRBJ1-3
TGTGCCAGCAGCTTAGGCCAAGACGCCATCTCTGGAAACACCATATATTTT
CASSLGQDAISGNTIYF
>-|TRBV7-8|-|TRBJ2-1
TGTGCCAGCAGCTTAGGAGCGGGTCTATACAATGAGCAGTTCTTC
CASSLGAGLYNEQFF
>-|TRBV28|-|TRBJ1-2
TGTGCCAGCAGTTCCGCAGGGTCTAACTATGGCTACACCTTC
CASSSAGSNYGYTF
>-|TRBV28|-|TRBJ1-3
TGTGCCAGCGAGGGTGGGGGAGTTATCTCTGGAAACACCATATATTTT
CASEGGGVISGNTIYF
>-|TRBV27|-|TRBJ1-1
TGTGCCAGCGGGGAAAGGAACACTGAAGCTTTCTTT
CASGERNTEAFF
>-|TRBV7-6|-|TRBJ1-1
TGTGCCAGCACCCTAGTCGGTCCGAACACTGAAGCTTTCTTT
CASTLVGPNTEAFF
>once|TRBV7-2|TRBD1|TRBJ2-3
TGTGCCAGCAGCATGGGGACAGGCATTAGCACAGATACGCAGTATTTT
CASSMGTGISTDTQYF
>-|TRBV7-9|-|TRBJ2-2
TGTGCCAGCAGCTTTCAGGGGACCGGGGAGCTGTTTTTT
CASSFQGTGELFF
>-|TRBV29-1|-|TRBJ2-1
TGCAGCGTTGTTGTATACAATGAGCAGTTCTTC
CSVVVYNEQFF
>-|TRBV5-4|-|TRBJ1-6
TGTGCCAGCAGTAAGGACACCCCGGAGAATTCACCCCTCCACTTT
CASSKDTPENSPLHF
>-|TRBV7-8|TRBD2|TRBJ2-3
TGTGCCAGCAGGTACGGACTAGGACGAGATACGCAGTATTTT
CASRYGLGRDTQYF
>-|TRBV15|-|TRBJ1-2
TGTGCCACCAGCAGGGGCGGACCGTCCAGCTATGGCTACACCTTC
CATSRGGPSSYGYTF
>-|TRBV11-2|TRBD2|TRBJ2-5
TGTGCCAGCAGCTTAGTTAGGATGGGGACTAGCGGTCTCCAAGAGACCCAGTACTTC
CASSLVRMGTSGLQETQYF
>few|TRBV20-1|-|TRBJ1-1
TGCAGTGCTAGCCCCCAGGGGCTGGCTTTCTTT
CSASPQGLAFF
>-|TRBV19|-|TRBJ2-2
TGTGCCAGTAGTATAGGAGACTATTACACCGGGGAGCTGTTTTTT
CASSIGDYYTGELFF
>-|TRBV6-1|-|TRBJ2-7
TGTGCCAGCAGTGGGGAAGGGGGGACAAACGAGCAGTACTTC
CASSGEGGTNEQYF
>few|TRBV30|-|TRBJ2-1
TGTGCCTGGGGACTCCGGCTTGACTACAATGAGCAGTTCTTC
CAWGLRLDYNEQFF
>-|TRBV5-6|-|TRBJ2-7
TGTGCCAGCAGCTCCTTGGATGGGACAAAGCAGTACTTC
CASSSLDGTKQYF
>-|TRBV6-5|-|TRBJ1-1
TGTGCCAGCAGTTACTCCCCAGGAGCGAACACTGAAGCTTTCTTT
CASSYSPGANTEAFF
>-|TRBV19|TRBD2|TRBJ2-3
TGTGCCAGTAGCGGGGGGGGCGCGGGCACAGATACGCAGTATTTT
CASSGGGAGTDTQYF
>-|TRBV25-1|TRBD1|TRBJ2-1
TGTGCCAGCAGTGACCGGGACAGTTACAATGAGCAGTTCTTC
CASSDRDSYNEQFF
>-|TRBV4-1|-|TRBJ2-4
TGCGCCAGCAGCCAAAGTCACCCAGCCAAAAACATTCAGTACTTC
CASSQSHPAKNIQYF
>-|TRBV6-6|TRBD1|TRBJ2-1
TGTGCCAGCAGCCCCGGGACAGGGGTGGATGAGCAGTTCTTC
CASSPGTGVDEQFF
>-|TRBV28|TRBD1|TRBJ1-2
TGTGCCAGTGGACAGGGGGGAAACTATGGCTACACCTTC
CASGQGGNYGYTF
>-|TRBV5-1|-|TRBJ2-1
TGCGCCAGCAGCGTGGGGGCTAGCTCCTACAATGAGCAGTTCTTC
CASSVGASSYNEQFF
>-|TRBV18|TRBD1|TRBJ2-7
TGTGCCAGCTCACCTCCGGGACAGAGCTCCTACGAGCAGTACTTC
CASSPPGQSSYEQYF
>-|TRBV13|TRBD2|TRBJ2-3
TGTGCCAGCAGCCTCAGACTAGCGGGAGTGACAGATACGCAGTATTTT
CASSLRLAGVTDTQYF